This TCR beta chain was captured by sequencing in a study of T cell repertoires in cytomegalovirus infection. Study-level information: Both a matching HLA type and CMV infection were indicated by public TCR beta signatures. Findings and caveats of the study: Within the response measured ex vivo, HLA-C-restricted CMV-specific TCR beta clonotypes were dominant. Cumulative frequency (of public TCR beta family members) identified carriers of CMV plus the relevant HLA.

Germline V lookup: CDR1 MGHDK, CDR2 SYGVNS. V lost 5 bases to trimming and J lost 2 bases, with 16 bases between them. This CDR3 has 16 residues. Notes on this clonotype: Its specificity is not known.

TCRdb ran MiXCR on the reads and lists one entry per CDR3 protein. The data hold almost 550,000 distinct CDR3 sequences, with about 17% observed a single time. The rearrangement joins TRBV25-1 to TRBJ1-5; D is ambiguous. The source of this sequence is a human donor in good health (CMV status not recorded). Some clones in this sample may be carry-over from other donors' samples. What was sequenced was CD8+ T cells from PBMCs. The CDR3 region is CASSSKEVLGNQPQHF. The CDR3 region has the DNA TGTGCCAGCAGTTCAAAGGAGGTTCTAGGCAATCAGCCCCAGCATTTT.